The sequence of this TCR beta chain was determined in a study of blood T cells in healthy people across ages. Regarding the study as a whole: Higher naive T cell percentage went strongly together with higher TCR beta diversity.

For the second PCR, which ran for about 7 to 11 cycles, a sample-barcoded 5' primer and a J-beta primer mix were used. TCRdb re-analysed the 5' RACE reads in MiXCR, keeping a single row per CDR3 protein. The sample has just over 1 million distinct CDR3 sequences, 35% to 50% seen once. This clonotype was detected a few times. Antigen: not known. Staff drew roughly 10 milliliters of peripheral blood from each donor. J lost 9 bases, V lost 4 bases, and 3 bases had no gene match. CDR3 length equals 12 residues. Germline V gives CDR1 DFQATT, CDR2 SNEGSKA (reference sequence). The rearrangement links TRBV20-1 to TRBJ2-2; the match to TRBD2 covers 9 bases. The specimen sequenced was blood. The TCR was taken from a woman aged 60-70 years in good health. CDR3 DNA: TGCAGTGCTAACGCGGGGGGGCGGGAGCTGTTTTTT. Protein sequence: CSANAGGRELFF.